This entry lists 21 T cell receptor beta chains sequenced from one sample in a study of cytomegalovirus exposure and HLA in healthy donors. The data were produced by immunoSEQ multiplex PCR, yet TCRdb's version contains in-frame clones alone and is incomplete. The repertoire has 130,000 to 150,000 clones, over 80% of them found once; the top ten carry roughly 4.5%. The sample consisted of PBMCs. These receptors all stem from a man aged 18 to 30 in good health and CMV-seropositive.

This clone was seen a handful of times. The chain joins TRBV5-4 to TRBJ1-2; no reliable D call. The CDR3 is made up of 13 amino acids. V was cut by 2 bases and J by 2 bases, with 7 bases left in between. The germline V gene has CDR1 SGHNT and CDR2 YYREEE (reference sequence). In nucleotides, the CDR3 is TGTGCCAGCAGCTTACCAGCGAACTATGGCTACACCTTC. Translating gives CASSLPANYGYTF.

The genes are TRBV13 and TRBJ1-5, with a tentative D call TRBD1 (6 bases). This CDR3 is 15 amino acids long. Trimming took off 0 bases at V and 7 bases at J, with 13 bases between the two ends. The germline V gene encodes CDR1 PRHDT and CDR2 FYEKMQ (reference sequence). The DNA for the CDR3 is TGTGCCAGCAGCTTAGGAACAGGGCCGAGCCAGCCCCAGCATTTT. As protein: CASSLGTGPSQPQHF.

This clone was seen only a few times. The gene calls are TRBV7-8 and TRBJ1-1, with D perhaps TRBD1 (5 bases). The CDR3 has 12 residues. The V gene lost 3 bases and the J gene lost 6 bases, with 8 bases spanning the gap. CDR1 is SGHVS, CDR2 FQNEAQ, per germline. The CDR3 here is CASSFGGAEAFF. DNA for the CDR3: TGTGCCAGCAGCTTTGGGGGGGCTGAAGCTTTCTTT.

The CDR3 DNA follows: TGTGCCAGCAGGAGGGCTGACAACACCGGGGAGCTGTTTTTT. Its translation is CASRRADNTGELFF. The chain couples TRBV6-1 to TRBJ2-2; TRBD2 might be the D (5 bases). CDR3 length: 14 amino acids. The V end was cut by 6 bases, the J end by 2 bases, with 10 bases between. Per the germline V gene, CDR1 is MNHNS and CDR2 is SASEGT.

This clone occurred once. The rearrangement links TRBV6-5 to TRBJ2-3; D is undetermined. Trimming stripped 2 bases from V and 0 bases from J, with 9 bases between. CDR1 is MNHEY and CDR2 is SVGAGI in the germline V gene. This CDR3 has 15 residues. CDR3 DNA: TGTGCCAGCAGTTACAAGCTAACTAGCACAGATACGCAGTATTTT. This translates into CASSYKLTSTDTQYF.

This clone was found once. The chain uses TRBV6-1 and TRBJ1-2, with D uncertain. V gave up 6 bases and J gave up 6 bases, with 14 bases separating them. Per germline, CDR1 MNHNS and CDR2 SASEGT. This CDR3 is built from 13 residues. The CDR3: CASRFPHRDGYTF. The CDR3, as DNA: TGTGCCAGCAGATTCCCCCACCGAGATGGCTACACCTTC.

This sequence joins TRBV5-1 and TRBJ2-5, with 8 nucleotides matching TRBD1. This CDR3 is 13 amino acids long. Trimming removed 2 bases from V and 5 bases from J; junction bases left unmatched: 2. Germline V lookup: CDR1 SGHRS, CDR2 YFSETQ. The CDR3: CASSFRQGETQYF. DNA for the CDR3: TGCGCCAGCAGCTTTAGACAGGGGGAGACCCAGTACTTC.

This clone was recorded a few times. The sample carries other DNA sequences with the same CDR3. This rearrangement joins TRBV27 to TRBJ1-6; no firm D call. Trimming removed 6 bases at V and 0 bases at J, with 3 bases between. The CDR3 has 13 residues. The V gene's germline CDR1 is MNHEY and CDR2 SMNVEV (reference sequence). In nucleotides, the CDR3 is TGTGCCAGCAGGAGCTCCTATAATTCACCCCTCCACTTT. It encodes CASRSSYNSPLHF.

The CDR3 sequence is CASSFLHTTDEQFF. The CDR3 DNA follows: TGTGCCAGCAGCTTCCTTCATACTACGGATGAGCAGTTCTTC. The chain links TRBV13 to TRBJ2-1; D not resolved. Trimming removed 3 bases from V and 8 bases from J, with 14 bases in between. CDR1 is PRHDT, CDR2 FYEKMQ, per germline (reference sequence). The CDR3 loop spans 14 amino acids.

The V call is TRBV5-1, the J call TRBJ2-2; a weak D match, TRBD1 (5 bases). The CDR3 sequence is 14 residues long. Germline CDR1 and CDR2: SGHRS and YFSETQ. V dropped 3 bases and J dropped 2 bases, with 8 bases sitting between them. The CDR3 coding sequence is TGCGCCAGCAGCTCCCAGGGCAACACCGGGGAGCTGTTTTTT. Translation gives CASSSQGNTGELFF.

This chain joins TRBV5-5 and TRBJ1-5; perhaps TRBD1 as D (5 bases). Germline V lookup: CDR1 SGHKS, CDR2 YYEKEE (reference sequence). This CDR3 contains 13 residues. V gave up 1 base and J gave up 9 bases, with 11 bases separating them. CDR3 sequence reads: CASSLTGDGPQHF. CDR3 in DNA: TGTGCCAGCAGCTTGACAGGAGACGGGCCCCAGCATTTT.

V gene TRBV6-5 combines with J gene TRBJ1-2, with D possibly TRBD1 on 6 matching bases. The CDR3 length is 15 residues. The V gene lost 5 bases and the J gene lost 6 bases, with 19 bases spanning the gap. Germline V gene sequence: CDR1 MNHEY, CDR2 SVGAGI. In DNA, the CDR3 is TGTGCCAGCAGTCCCCATTCGCAGGGGCGGGATGGCTACACCTTC. Translated, it gives CASSPHSQGRDGYTF.

V and J are TRBV18 and TRBJ1-1; D call uncertain. Trimming took off 4 bases at V and 6 bases at J, with 9 bases between the two ends. The length of the CDR3 is 12 residues. CDR1 is KGHSH, CDR2 LQKENI, per germline. CDR3 sequence: CASSLAGSEAFF. CDR3 DNA sequence: TGTGCCAGCTCACTAGCCGGGTCTGAAGCTTTCTTT.

The rearrangement uses TRBV5-1 and TRBJ2-3, with D unclear. Germline CDR1 is SGHRS and CDR2 is YFSETQ. The CDR3 length is 15 residues. Deletions cut 3 bases from V and 2 bases from J, with 13 bases between. The CDR3 nucleotides are TGCGCCAGCAGCTCATCACAAAAAATCACAGATACGCAGTATTTT. Protein sequence: CASSSSQKITDTQYF.

This chain joins TRBV5-1 and TRBJ2-1; D not certain. The CDR3 is 15 residues long. The germline V gene has CDR1 SGHRS and CDR2 YFSETQ. Trimming took 0 bases from V and 3 from J, leaving 10 bases between them. As DNA, the CDR3 is TGCGCCAGCAGCTTGGCAGCGTCCTACTACAATGAGCAGTTCTTC. This codes for CASSLAASYYNEQFF.

This chain links TRBV27 with TRBJ1-5; D call uncertain. With 6 bases removed from V and 0 bases from J, the gap between germline ends came to 24 bases. Germline values: CDR1 MNHEY, CDR2 SMNVEV (reference sequence). The CDR3 extends over 19 amino acids. The CDR3 reads CASSQTPPQQFVSNQPQHF. CDR3 nucleotides: TGTGCCAGCAGCCAGACCCCCCCACAGCAATTTGTTAGCAATCAGCCCCAGCATTTT.

The J gene is TRBJ1-4, the V gene TRBV11-2, with unresolved D. Germline V lookup: CDR1 SGHAT, CDR2 FQNNGV. The V gene lost 6 bases and the J gene lost 0 bases, with 17 bases spanning the gap. The CDR3 spans 17 residues. CDR3 amino acids: CASSSDTPYATNEKLFF. Written as DNA, the CDR3 is TGTGCCAGCAGTAGCGACACCCCCTATGCAACTAATGAAAAACTGTTTTTT.

The chain recombines TRBV10-1 with TRBJ1-1; 8 bases fit TRBD1. V lost 5 bases and J lost 5; bases outside the gene matches: 4. The germline CDR1 and CDR2 sequences are WNHNN and SYGVQD (reference sequence). The CDR3 contains 13 residues. CDR3 DNA sequence: TGCGCCAGCAGTTTTAACAGGGGGACTGAAGCTTTCTTT. Translation: CASSFNRGTEAFF.

The rearrangement joins TRBV6-5 to TRBJ1-4, with 8 bases aligning to TRBD1. The V segment lost 4 bases and the J segment 8 bases; nucleotides outside the gene matches: 6. CDR3 length: 14 amino acids. CDR1 is MNHEY, CDR2 SVGAGI, per germline. CDR3 coding DNA: TGTGCCAGCAGTTTAACAGGGGGGGGAGAAAAACTGTTTTTT. The encoded protein is CASSLTGGGEKLFF.

The chain is built from TRBV28 and TRBJ1-1; 8 nucleotides align to TRBD1. Germline V gene lookup returns CDR1 MDHEN and CDR2 SYDVKM. The CDR3 spans 14 residues. Trimming removed 8 bases from V and 7 bases from J; junction bases left unmatched: 12. The DNA for the CDR3 is TGTGCCAGCTTTAGGACAGGGTTCAGGATTGAAGCTTTCTTT. Translating gives CASFRTGFRIEAFF.

The J gene is TRBJ1-4, the V gene TRBV29-1, with D tentatively TRBD1 (5 bases). The germline gives CDR1 SQVTM, CDR2 ANQGSEA. Between the trimmed V and J ends, which lost 5 bases and 8 bases, there was a span of 15 bases. This CDR3 contains 13 residues. CDR3 DNA sequence: TGCAGCGTTCAGAGGAGTAGGGGAGAAAAACTGTTTTTT. Residues: CSVQRSRGEKLFF.